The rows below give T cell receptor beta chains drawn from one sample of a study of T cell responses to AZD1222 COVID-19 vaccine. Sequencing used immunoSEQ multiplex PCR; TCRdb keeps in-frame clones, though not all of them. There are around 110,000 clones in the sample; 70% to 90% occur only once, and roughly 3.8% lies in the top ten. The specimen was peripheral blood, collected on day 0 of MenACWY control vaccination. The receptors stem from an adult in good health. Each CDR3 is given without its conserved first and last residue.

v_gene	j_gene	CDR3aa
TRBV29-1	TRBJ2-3	SVEGTGATDTQY
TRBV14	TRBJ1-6	ASSQGPEGSPLH
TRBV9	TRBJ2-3	ASSDQDRADTQY
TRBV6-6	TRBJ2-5	ASSLGTSGGQETQY
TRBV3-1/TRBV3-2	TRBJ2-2	ASSQLGGGELF
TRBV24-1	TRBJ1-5	ATSDSAFSNQPQH
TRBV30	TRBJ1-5	AWSGGRGQPQH
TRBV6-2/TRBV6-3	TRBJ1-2	ASSPDGNDGYT
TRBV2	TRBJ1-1	ASSEERAKNTEAF
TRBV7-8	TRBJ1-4	ASSPQGVGRANEKLF
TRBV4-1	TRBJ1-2	APSPRDPPTVNYGYT
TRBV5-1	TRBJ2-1	ASSRTSSEQF
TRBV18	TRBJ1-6	ASSPGALGNSPLH
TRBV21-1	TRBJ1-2	ASTTGNTPRKTLFYGYT
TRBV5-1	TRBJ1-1	ASSPDTYTEAF
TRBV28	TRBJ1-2	ASTPPGTYGYT
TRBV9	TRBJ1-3	ASSVDVESSGNTIY
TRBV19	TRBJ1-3	ASTQQGIGNTIY
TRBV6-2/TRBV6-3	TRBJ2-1	ASSYRSGGALVDEQF
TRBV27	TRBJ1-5	ASSLWGGKSNQPQH
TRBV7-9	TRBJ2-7	ASTPYGAVGYEQY
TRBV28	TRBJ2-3	ASLLTGRGTDTQY
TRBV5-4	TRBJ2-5	ASSGGLAGGASETQY
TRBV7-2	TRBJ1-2	ASSDRGWRGYT
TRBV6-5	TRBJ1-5	ASSTGFEDQPQH
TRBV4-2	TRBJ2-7	ASSQAGTPPGVQY
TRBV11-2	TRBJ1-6	ASNQGQGVGSYNSPLH
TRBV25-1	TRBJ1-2	ASSLPGQFYGYT
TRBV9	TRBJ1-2	ASSVEDSFFYGYT
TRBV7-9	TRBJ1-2	ASSLVGWEDYGYT
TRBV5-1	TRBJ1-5	ASSLGGHPDQPQH
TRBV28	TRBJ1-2	ASSLKGAYGYT
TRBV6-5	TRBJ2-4	ASSYSSQKNIQY
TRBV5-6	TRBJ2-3	ASSLWSGLNTDTQY
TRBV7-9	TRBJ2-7	ASSSHAYEQY
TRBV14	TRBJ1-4	ASSQEGGQTNEKLF
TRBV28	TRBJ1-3	ASSTDSSGNTIY
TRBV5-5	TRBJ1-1	ASSLQGRNTEAF
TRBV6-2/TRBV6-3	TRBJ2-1	ASSYTASGGRDNEQF
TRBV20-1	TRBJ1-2	SASAPMGYT
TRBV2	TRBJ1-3	ASSDLGPLSDNTIY
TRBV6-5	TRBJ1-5	ASSYPYSNQPQH
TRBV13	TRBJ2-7	ASSLTTLRQGTPSYEQY
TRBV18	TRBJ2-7	ASSPLGQGYEQY
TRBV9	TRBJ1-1	ASSPTGGNTEAF
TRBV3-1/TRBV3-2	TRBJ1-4	ASSQTRDSGKGLF
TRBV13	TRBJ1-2	ASSFSGGGYGYT